The rows below give T cell receptor beta chains drawn from one sample of a study of blood T cell repertoires in COVID-19. The data were produced by immunoSEQ multiplex PCR, yet TCRdb's version contains in-frame clones alone and is incomplete. The sample carries about 70,000 clones, roughly three quarters recorded once. Material for sequencing was peripheral blood. The receptor set was obtained from an elderly man with acute or convalescent COVID-19. The CDR3 runs from the conserved cysteine through the conserved F or W. A D gene is named only where the DNA matches it firmly. Clone size is shown for a subset of rows, as once, few, many or a class of expanded clone.

NA	TRBV5-6	TRBJ2-5	NA	CASSPLGGQETQYF	TGTGCCAGCAGCCCCCTGGGGGGCCAAGAGACCCAGTACTTC
NA	TRBV6-5	TRBJ2-5	NA	CASSPGGETQYF	TGTGCCAGCAGTCCTGGCGGAGAGACCCAGTACTTC
NA	TRBV6-5	TRBJ1-4	NA	CASSLGSGTNEKLFF	TGTGCCAGCAGTTTGGGGTCGGGGACTAATGAAAAACTGTTTTTT
NA	TRBV11-3	TRBJ2-3	once	CASSGQRGSTDTQYF	TGTGCCAGCAGCGGCCAAAGAGGATCCACAGATACGCAGTATTTT
NA	TRBV5-1	TRBJ1-1	NA	CASSLGDTPTHEAFF	TGCGCCAGCAGCTTGGGTGACACACCTACCCATGAAGCTTTCTTT
NA	TRBV3-1/TRBV3-2	TRBJ2-7	NA	CASSQVPRGANEQYF	TGTGCCAGCAGCCAAGTGCCCCGGGGGGCCAACGAGCAGTACTTC
TRBD2	TRBV7-9	TRBJ2-1	NA	CASSHTYLAGASYNEQFF	TGTGCCAGCAGCCACACATACTTAGCGGGAGCCTCCTACAATGAGCAGTTCTTC
NA	TRBV2	TRBJ2-5	once	CASTGTQRGTQYF	TGTGCCAGCACCGGGACTCAAAGGGGGACCCAGTACTTC
NA	TRBV7-6	TRBJ1-4	NA	CASSSRREKLFF	TGTGCCAGCAGCTCCAGAAGGGAGAAACTGTTTTTT
TRBD2	TRBV4-1	TRBJ2-1	NA	CASSQGAGSYNEQFF	TGCGCCAGCAGCCAAGGAGCGGGATCCTACAATGAGCAGTTCTTC
NA	TRBV5-5	TRBJ1-1	NA	CASSFARGGGLRTEAFF	TGTGCCAGCAGCTTCGCCCGGGGCGGGGGGCTAAGAACTGAAGCTTTCTTT
TRBD2	TRBV5-1	TRBJ2-3	NA	CASNDGGADTQYF	TGCGCCAGCAACGACGGGGGGGCGGATACGCAGTATTTT
NA	TRBV11-2	TRBJ2-3	NA	CASSPLRGGNTDTQYF	TGTGCCAGCAGCCCCCTAAGGGGCGGGAACACAGATACGCAGTATTTT
NA	TRBV29-1	TRBJ1-4	NA	CSVEDPVATNEKLFF	TGCAGCGTTGAAGACCCGGTTGCAACTAATGAAAAACTGTTTTTT
TRBD1	TRBV2	TRBJ1-5	NA	CASSGDRAQPQHF	TGTGCCAGCAGTGGGGACAGGGCCCAGCCCCAGCATTTT
TRBD1	TRBV7-8	TRBJ2-1	NA	CASSWTGAYNEQFF	TGTGCCAGCAGCTGGACAGGAGCCTACAATGAGCAGTTCTTC
NA	TRBV19	TRBJ2-7	NA	CASSPKTTGPYEQYF	TGTGCCAGTAGCCCAAAAACGACAGGTCCCTACGAGCAGTACTTC
NA	TRBV28	TRBJ2-3	NA	CASRFGGFRDTQYF	TGTGCCAGCAGGTTCGGAGGGTTCCGGGATACGCAGTATTTT
TRBD1	TRBV2	TRBJ1-2	NA	CASTRDSTNYGYTF	TGTGCCAGCACCCGGGACAGTACTAACTATGGCTACACCTTC
NA	TRBV5-4	TRBJ1-2	NA	CASSFFVTVYGYTF	TGTGCCAGCAGCTTTTTCGTGACAGTCTATGGCTACACCTTC
TRBD1	TRBV19	TRBJ1-1	few	CATHDRAMNTEAFF	TGTGCCACCCACGACAGGGCAATGAACACTGAAGCTTTCTTT
TRBD1	TRBV7-2	TRBJ2-2	NA	CASSPQGATGELFF	TGTGCCAGCAGTCCCCAGGGGGCTACCGGGGAGCTGTTTTTT
NA	TRBV15	TRBJ2-7	NA	CATSRDLSPYYEQYF	TGTGCCACCAGCAGAGATCTTAGTCCTTACTACGAGCAGTACTTC
NA	TRBV27	TRBJ2-5	NA	CASSPWTSKETQYF	TGTGCCAGCAGTCCCTGGACAAGTAAAGAGACCCAGTACTTC
TRBD2	TRBV28	TRBJ2-1	NA	CASSLVPSGRVGEQFF	TGTGCCAGCAGTTTAGTCCCTAGCGGGAGGGTCGGTGAGCAGTTCTTC
TRBD1	TRBV19	TRBJ2-3	NA	CASSRTGDSSDTQYF	TGTGCCAGTAGTAGGACAGGGGATTCCTCAGATACGCAGTATTTT
NA	TRBV29-1	TRBJ1-2	few	CSVDRDGYTF	TGCAGCGTTGACCGGGATGGCTACACCTTC
TRBD1	TRBV2	TRBJ2-7	NA	CASSEDRRPTYEQYF	TGTGCCAGCAGTGAGGACAGGCGGCCTACCTACGAGCAGTACTTC
TRBD1	TRBV5-1	TRBJ2-1	NA	CASSRDRVNEQFF	TGCGCCAGCAGCAGAGACAGGGTGAATGAGCAGTTCTTC
NA	TRBV5-1	TRBJ2-1	NA	CASSRASLFLESSYNEQFF	TGCGCCAGCAGTCGGGCTAGCCTTTTTTTAGAAAGCTCCTACAATGAGCAGTTCTTC
TRBD1	TRBV5-4	TRBJ2-7	NA	CASSLVRDRASEQYF	TGTGCCAGCAGCTTGGTGAGGGACAGGGCTTCCGAGCAGTACTTC